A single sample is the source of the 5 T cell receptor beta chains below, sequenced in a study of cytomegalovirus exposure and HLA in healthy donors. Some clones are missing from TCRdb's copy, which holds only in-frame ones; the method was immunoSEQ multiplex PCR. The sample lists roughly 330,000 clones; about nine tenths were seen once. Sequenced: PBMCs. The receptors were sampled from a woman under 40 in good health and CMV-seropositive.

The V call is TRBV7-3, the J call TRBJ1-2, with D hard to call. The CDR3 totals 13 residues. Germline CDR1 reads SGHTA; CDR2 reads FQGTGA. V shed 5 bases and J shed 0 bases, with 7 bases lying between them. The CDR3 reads CASSPGTNYGYTF. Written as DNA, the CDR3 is TGTGCCAGCAGCCCTGGAACTAACTATGGCTACACCTTC.

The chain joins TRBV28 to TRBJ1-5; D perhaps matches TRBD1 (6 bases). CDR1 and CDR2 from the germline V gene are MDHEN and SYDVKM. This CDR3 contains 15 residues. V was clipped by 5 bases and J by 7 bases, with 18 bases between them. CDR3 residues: CASSPTGLGEQPQHF. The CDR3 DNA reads TGTGCCAGCAGTCCTACAGGGTTAGGAGAACAGCCCCAGCATTTT.

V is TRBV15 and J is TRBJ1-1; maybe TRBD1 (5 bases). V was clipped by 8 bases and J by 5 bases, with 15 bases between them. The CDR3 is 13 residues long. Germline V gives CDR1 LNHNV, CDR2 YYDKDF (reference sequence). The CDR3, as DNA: TGTGCCACCCGTGGGGCGCCGGGGACTGAAGCTTTCTTT. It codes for CATRGAPGTEAFF.

This CDR3 reads CASSPPGTEPYEQYF. CDR3 in DNA: TGTGCCAGCAGCCCTCCCGGGACAGAACCCTACGAGCAGTACTTC. This chain links TRBV27 with TRBJ2-7, with 7 bases matching TRBD1. The junction had 10 bases not matched to a gene; V was cut back by 6 bases and J by 2 bases. The CDR3 has 15 residues. Per germline, CDR1 MNHEY and CDR2 SMNVEV (reference sequence).

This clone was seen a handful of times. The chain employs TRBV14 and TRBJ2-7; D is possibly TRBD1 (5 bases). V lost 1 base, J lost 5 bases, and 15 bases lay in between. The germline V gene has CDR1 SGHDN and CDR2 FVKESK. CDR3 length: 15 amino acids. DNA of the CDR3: TGTGCCAGCAGCCAAGTGGGGCGACTCCCCCACGAGCAGTACTTC. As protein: CASSQVGRLPHEQYF. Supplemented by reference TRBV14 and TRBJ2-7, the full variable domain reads EAGVTQFPSHSVIEKGQTVTLRCDPISGHDNLYWYRRVMGKEIKFLLHFVKESKQDESGMPNNRFLAERTGGTYSTLKVQPAELEDSGVYFCASSQVGRLPHEQYFGPGTRLTVT.